Each of the 31 T cell receptor beta chains below was sequenced from the same sample in a study of cytomegalovirus exposure and HLA in healthy donors. The PCR ran on 60 Vbeta and 13 Jbeta primers. TCRdb's copy holds only in-frame clones and misses some; the assay was immunoSEQ multiplex PCR. This table has under 200,000 clones, approximately 85% appearing once. The specimen was PBMCs. These receptor sequences come from a man between 50 and 59 years old in good health and CMV-seropositive.

For this clone: This specimen includes other DNA sequences encoding the same CDR3. The J gene is TRBJ1-2, the V gene TRBV28; a possible D gene is TRBD1 (5 bases). Trimming shortened V by 4 bases and J by 4 bases, and 16 bases separated the two germline ends. This CDR3 spans 15 amino acids. Germline loops: CDR1 MDHEN, CDR2 SYDVKM. The DNA for the CDR3 is TGTGCCAGCAGTTCCCCGGGGAGGGGCGCCTATGGCTACACCTTC. Its protein is CASSSPGRGAYGYTF.

This clone was seen more than once but under ten times. The same CDR3 arises from other DNA sequences in this sample as well. The genes are TRBV9 and TRBJ1-4, with D perhaps TRBD1 (5 bases). CDR1 is SGDLS, CDR2 YYNGEE, per germline. The CDR3 length is 15 residues. V lost 3 bases to trimming and J lost 0 bases, with 9 bases between them. The CDR3 region is CASSATGATNEKLFF. The CDR3 nucleotides are TGTGCCAGCAGCGCCACAGGTGCAACTAATGAAAAACTGTTTTTT.

The V gene is TRBV6-6, the J gene TRBJ2-7; D not certain. Germline CDR1 is MNHNY and CDR2 is SVGAGI (reference sequence). With 3 bases removed from V and 4 bases from J, the gap between germline ends came to 13 bases. The CDR3 is 14 residues long. CDR3 sequence: CASSYFTARYEQYF. The CDR3 DNA follows: TGTGCCAGCAGTTATTTTACAGCCCGTTACGAGCAGTACTTC.

The chain links TRBV15 to TRBJ1-2; 7 nucleotides agree with TRBD1. The V segment lost 0 bases and the J segment 2 bases; nucleotides outside the gene matches: 3. CDR3 size: 15 residues. From germline, CDR1 is LNHNV and CDR2 YYDKDF (reference sequence). CDR3 amino acids: CATSRDLTGNYGYTF. CDR3 sequence (DNA): TGTGCCACCAGCAGAGACCTGACAGGGAACTATGGCTACACCTTC.

V is TRBV30 and J is TRBJ2-7, with 12 nucleotides matching TRBD2. The CDR3 contains 15 residues. The junction had 5 bases not matched to a gene; V was cut back by 3 bases and J by 2 bases. Germline V gene data show CDR1 as GTSNPN and CDR2 as SVGIG (reference sequence). DNA for the CDR3: TGTGCCTGGAGACTCGGACTAGCGGGAACCTACGAGCAGTACTTC. Its protein product is CAWRLGLAGTYEQYF.

This clone was observed a handful of times. This chain joins TRBV6-1 and TRBJ1-5; 7 bases map to TRBD1. CDR1 MNHNS and CDR2 SASEGT come from the germline V gene. The V and J ends lost 5 bases and 6 bases, in that order; junction bases with no gene match: 4. The CDR3 runs 13 residues. The CDR3 protein is CASSRDSGQPQHF. Here the CDR3 DNA reads TGTGCCAGCAGTAGGGACAGCGGTCAGCCCCAGCATTTT.

This sequence joins TRBV28 and TRBJ2-1, with 11 bases fitting TRBD1. Germline V gene sequence: CDR1 MDHEN, CDR2 SYDVKM. The CDR3 is 15 amino acids. J lost 6 bases, V lost 4 bases, and 5 bases had no gene match. CDR3 residues: CASSSAGTGGNEQFF. The CDR3 DNA follows: TGTGCCAGCAGTTCAGCCGGGACAGGGGGCAATGAGCAGTTCTTC.

This chain connects TRBV5-6 to TRBJ2-7; D is perhaps TRBD1 (6 bases). Between the trimmed V and J ends, which lost 4 bases and 2 bases, there was a span of 16 bases. The CDR3 is 15 amino acids. From germline, CDR1 is SGHDT and CDR2 YYEEEE. The chain's CDR3 is CASSRYREFAYEQYF. The CDR3 nucleotides are TGTGCCAGCAGCCGCTACAGGGAGTTCGCCTACGAGCAGTACTTC.

The chain uses TRBV7-9 and TRBJ2-7, with 8 bases matching TRBD2. This CDR3 contains 16 residues. Trimming at V came to 5 bases and at J to 5 bases, leaving 14 bases not matched to a gene. Germline V gene sequence: CDR1 SEHNR, CDR2 FQNEAQ (reference sequence). CDR3 residues: CASSPHSAGASDEQYF. In nucleotides, the CDR3 is TGTGCCAGCAGCCCGCATTCAGCGGGAGCATCGGACGAGCAGTACTTC.

In this sample, this clone turned up once. The chain combines TRBV29-1 with TRBJ1-1, with D hard to call. The CDR3 extends over 12 amino acids. Trimming left V 1 base short and J 8 bases short, with 11 bases between. The germline V gene has CDR1 SQVTM and CDR2 ANQGSEA. The CDR3 protein is CSVEVGSREAFF. The CDR3 nucleotides are TGCAGCGTTGAAGTAGGCTCGAGGGAAGCTTTCTTT.

V gene TRBV7-6 combines with J gene TRBJ1-2; D ambiguous. V was clipped by 5 bases and J by 6 bases, with 19 bases between them. Germline assignment: CDR1 SGHVS and CDR2 FNYEAQ. CDR3 length equals 15 residues. CDR3 in amino acids: CASSPNAGPENGYTF. In DNA, the CDR3 is TGTGCCAGCAGCCCCAATGCAGGTCCTGAGAATGGCTACACCTTC. Full variable domain (rest looked up from reference TRBV7-6 and TRBJ1-2): GAGVSQSPRYKVTKRGQDVALRCDPISGHVSLYWYRQALGQGPEFLTYFNYEAQQDKSGLPNDRFSAERPEGSISTLTIQRTEQRDSAMYRCASSPNAGPENGYTFGSGTRLTVV.

This chain joins TRBV6-5 and TRBJ1-3; D is possibly TRBD1 (6 bases). Trimming left V 5 bases short and J 2 bases short, with 13 bases between. The CDR3 extends over 15 amino acids. Germline lookup yields CDR1 MNHEY and CDR2 SVGAGI. The CDR3, as DNA: TGTGCCAGCAGTGTGGACAGATCTCCTGGAAACACCATATATTTT. Its translation: CASSVDRSPGNTIYF.

Details on this clone: In the same sample, other DNA sequences code for this CDR3. The chain uses TRBV30 and TRBJ1-1; D is possibly TRBD1 (6 bases). V lost 2 bases and J lost 2, with 9 bases in between. The CDR3 contains 13 residues. From germline, CDR1 is GTSNPN and CDR2 SVGIG (reference sequence). CDR3 in amino acids: CAWSRTANTEAFF. CDR3 sequence (DNA): TGTGCCTGGAGTAGGACAGCTAACACTGAAGCTTTCTTT.

The chain couples TRBV29-1 to TRBJ2-1; D remains ambiguous. Germline loops: CDR1 SQVTM, CDR2 ANQGSEA. Trimming pared 1 base from V and 0 bases from J, leaving 13 bases between. The CDR3 consists of 16 residues. The CDR3 DNA reads as TGCAGCGTTGAAGCTCCGCCGGGTAGCTCCTACAATGAGCAGTTCTTC. Translating gives CSVEAPPGSSYNEQFF.

This clone was detected only once. The V and J genes are TRBV18 and TRBJ2-7; 9 bases are shared with TRBD1. The ends lost 0 bases at V and 5 bases at J; junction bases unmatched: 8. The CDR3 sequence is 16 residues long. Per the germline V gene, CDR1 is KGHSH and CDR2 is LQKENI. The CDR3 loop reads CASSPPITGGVDEQYF. The CDR3 nucleotides read TGTGCCAGCTCACCACCTATAACAGGGGGCGTCGACGAGCAGTACTTC.

The chain employs TRBV11-2 and TRBJ2-7; a weak D match, TRBD1 (5 bases). Trimming removed 3 bases at V and 3 bases at J, with 12 bases between. Per germline, CDR1 SGHAT and CDR2 FQNNGV. The CDR3 spans 14 residues. CDR3 loop: CASSFAGQVYEQYF. CDR3 nucleotides: TGTGCCAGCAGCTTTGCCGGACAAGTCTACGAGCAGTACTTC.

CDR3 sequence reads: CASTWGGHTGELFF. The CDR3 DNA follows: TGTGCCAGCACCTGGGGGGGGCACACCGGGGAGCTGTTTTTT. The V and J genes are TRBV28 and TRBJ2-2; tentative D call: TRBD2 (7 bases). Trimming took off 7 bases at V and 3 bases at J, with 12 bases between the two ends. CDR1 and CDR2 (germline): MDHEN, SYDVKM. This CDR3 contains 14 residues.

The chain uses TRBV6-5 and TRBJ1-1; tentatively, D is TRBD1 (6 bases). The ends were cut back, 6 bases at V and 1 base at J, with 9 bases in the middle. This CDR3 is built from 13 residues. Germline V gene data show CDR1 as MNHEY and CDR2 as SVGAGI. The CDR3 loop is CASRSQGNTEAFF. CDR3 sequence (DNA): TGTGCCAGCAGGTCACAGGGGAACACTGAAGCTTTCTTT.

In this sample, this clone turned up once. The gene calls are TRBV4-2 and TRBJ1-2, with a possible D match to TRBD1 (5 bases). The CDR3 totals 15 residues. The V gene's germline CDR1 is LGHNA and CDR2 YNFKEQ. Trimming shortened V by 1 base and J by 5 bases, and 14 bases separated the two germline ends. The DNA of the CDR3 is TGTGCCAGCAGCCAAGGTGGGGGGAATGAATATGGCTACACCTTC. Its protein product is CASSQGGGNEYGYTF.

The chain recombines TRBV6-6 with TRBJ2-7; 7 bases are a match to TRBD1. This CDR3 comprises 15 residues. V was pared by 4 bases and J by 0 bases, with 6 bases of the junction left unmatched. Per germline, CDR1 MNHNY and CDR2 SVGAGI (reference sequence). The DNA of the CDR3 is TGTGCCAGCAGTTTTGACAGGGACGACTCCTACGAGCAGTACTTC. Protein: CASSFDRDDSYEQYF.

The chain couples TRBV18 to TRBJ2-1; 11 positions match TRBD2. There are 16 residues in the CDR3. V shed 2 bases and J 8 bases; nucleotides not matched to a gene: 8. Germline-derived CDR1 and CDR2 are KGHSH and LQKENI. CDR3 sequence (DNA): TGTGCCAGCTCACCAGCGGGAACTAGCGGGAGAGATGAGCAGTTCTTC. Translated, it gives CASSPAGTSGRDEQFF. The full variable domain, with the rest looked up from reference TRBV18 and TRBJ2-1, is NAGVMQNPRHLVRRRGQEARLRCSPMKGHSHVYWYRQLPEEGLKFMVYLQKENIIDESGMPKERFSAEFPKEGPSILRIQQVVRGDSAAYFCASSPAGTSGRDEQFFGPGTRLTVL.

As regards this clone: Additional DNA sequences in this sample encode the identical CDR3. The chain has TRBV9 and TRBJ1-2, with a possible D match to TRBD1 (6 bases). V was shortened by 8 bases and J by 4 bases, with 18 bases between the two germline ends. The CDR3 loop spans 14 amino acids. Germline CDR1 SGDLS, CDR2 YYNGEE. The CDR3 protein is CASGAAGAGYGYTF. In DNA form, the CDR3 reads TGTGCCAGTGGGGCGGCAGGGGCGGGCTATGGCTACACCTTC.

This clone appeared a few times. The chain's CDR3 is CASSPPITGSGYTF. CDR3 DNA sequence: TGTGCCAGCAGTCCCCCTATAACAGGGAGTGGCTACACCTTC. The V call is TRBV28, the J call TRBJ1-2, with D possibly TRBD1 on 6 matching bases. The V and J ends lost 5 bases and 7 bases respectively, with 17 bases between them. Germline values: CDR1 MDHEN, CDR2 SYDVKM. The CDR3 is 14 amino acids.

The genes are TRBV18 and TRBJ1-2; 7 nucleotides agree with TRBD1. Germline V gives CDR1 KGHSH, CDR2 LQKENI. The CDR3 sequence is 17 residues long. Germline trimming cut 3 bases from V and 1 base from J; bases unmatched to any gene: 11. The CDR3 DNA follows: TGTGCCAGCTCACCTACCGGGGACAGATCCATTAACTATGGCTACACCTTC. It encodes CASSPTGDRSINYGYTF.

The chain carries TRBV9 and TRBJ2-5, with TRBD1 matching 7 bases. The DNA end is more similar to TRBJ2-7, so the J call may be wrong. This CDR3 comprises 16 residues. CDR1 and CDR2 (germline): SGDLS, YYNGEE. This CDR3 is CASSLTGVEISYEQYF. Written as DNA, the CDR3 is TGTGCCAGCAGCCTTACAGGGGTCGAAATATCCTACGAGCAGTACTTC.

The V gene is TRBV7-3, the J gene TRBJ2-5; a weak D match, TRBD2 (5 bases). The germline V gene encodes CDR1 SGHTA and CDR2 FQGTGA. This CDR3 contains 13 residues. V gave up 4 bases and J gave up 3 bases, with 9 bases separating them. For the CDR3, the DNA is TGTGCCAGCAGCTCGCGGGTCGAAGAGACCCAGTACTTC. As protein: CASSSRVEETQYF.

V gene TRBV7-2 combines with J gene TRBJ2-7, with a possible D match to TRBD1 (6 bases). Trimming left V 2 bases short and J 6 bases short, with 14 bases between. The CDR3 is 14 residues long. Germline V lookup: CDR1 SGHTA, CDR2 FQGNSA. CDR3 nucleotides: TGTGCCAGCAGCTTACCAGGGGCCCAGCGCGAGCAGTACTTC. This codes for CASSLPGAQREQYF. The variable domain in full, with the rest retrieved from reference TRBV7-2 and TRBJ2-7, is GAGVSQSPSNKVTEKGKDVELRCDPISGHTALYWYRQSLGQGLEFLIYFQGNSAPDKSGLPSDRFSAERTGGSVSTLTIQRTQQEDSAVYLCASSLPGAQREQYFGPGTRLTVT.

The gene calls are TRBV11-2 and TRBJ1-4, with TRBD1 matching over 7 bases. This CDR3 spans 14 amino acids. V lost 3 bases, J lost 8 bases, and 6 bases stayed unmatched. Per germline, CDR1 SGHAT and CDR2 FQNNGV. The CDR3 is CASSFRGTEEKLFF. In DNA, the CDR3 is TGTGCCAGCAGCTTCAGGGGGACGGAGGAAAAACTGTTTTTT.

The chain links TRBV28 to TRBJ1-6; 9 bases line up with TRBD1. V was pared by 5 bases and J by 13 bases, with 9 bases of the junction left unmatched. The CDR3 sequence is 14 residues long. The germline gives CDR1 MDHEN, CDR2 SYDVKM. For the CDR3, the DNA is TGTGCCAGCAGTGAAAGACAGGGGGTCTCGCCCCTCCACTTT. Translation gives CASSERQGVSPLHF.

The rearrangement joins TRBV6-1 to TRBJ1-1, with TRBD1 as a possible D gene (5 bases). Germline CDR1 MNHNS, CDR2 SASEGT. The CDR3 loop spans 13 amino acids. V lost 4 bases to trimming and J lost 2 bases, with 8 bases between them. The CDR3 sequence is CASSVQGNTEAFF. CDR3 DNA sequence: TGTGCCAGCAGTGTCCAGGGTAACACTGAAGCTTTCTTT.

The J gene is TRBJ1-2, the V gene TRBV28; 12 positions agree with TRBD1. Germline loops: CDR1 MDHEN, CDR2 SYDVKM. The CDR3 extends over 17 amino acids. V was pared by 5 bases and J by 4 bases, with 11 bases of the junction left unmatched. The DNA of the CDR3 is TGTGCCAGCAGTCCACCCGGGACAGGGGGCGTGAGCTATGGCTACACCTTC. It codes for CASSPPGTGGVSYGYTF.